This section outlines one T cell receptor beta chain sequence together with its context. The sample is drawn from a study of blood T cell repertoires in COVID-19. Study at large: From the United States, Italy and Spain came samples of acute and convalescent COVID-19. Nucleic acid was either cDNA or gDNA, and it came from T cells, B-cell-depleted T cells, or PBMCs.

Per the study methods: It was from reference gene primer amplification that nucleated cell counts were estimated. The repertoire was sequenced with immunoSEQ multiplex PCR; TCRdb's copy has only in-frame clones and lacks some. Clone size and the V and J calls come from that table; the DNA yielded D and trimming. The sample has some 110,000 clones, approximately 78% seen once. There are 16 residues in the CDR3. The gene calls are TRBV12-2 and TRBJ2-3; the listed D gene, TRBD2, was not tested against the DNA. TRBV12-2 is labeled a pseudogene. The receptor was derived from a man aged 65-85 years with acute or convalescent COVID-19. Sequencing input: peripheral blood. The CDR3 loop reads CASRFGLAESTDTQYF. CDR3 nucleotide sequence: TGTGCAAGTCGCTTCGGACTAGCTGAAAGCACAGATACGCAGTATTTT.